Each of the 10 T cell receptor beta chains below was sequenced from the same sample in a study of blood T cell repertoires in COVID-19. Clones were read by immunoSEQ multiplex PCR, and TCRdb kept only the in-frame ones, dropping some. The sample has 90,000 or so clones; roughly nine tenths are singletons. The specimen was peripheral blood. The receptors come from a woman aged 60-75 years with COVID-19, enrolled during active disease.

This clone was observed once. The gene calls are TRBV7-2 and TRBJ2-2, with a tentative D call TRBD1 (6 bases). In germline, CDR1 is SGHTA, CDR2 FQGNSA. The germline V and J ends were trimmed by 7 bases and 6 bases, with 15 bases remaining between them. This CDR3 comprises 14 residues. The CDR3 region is CASTAGQIAGELFF. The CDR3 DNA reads TGTGCCAGCACAGCAGGACAGATAGCCGGGGAGCTGTTTTTT.

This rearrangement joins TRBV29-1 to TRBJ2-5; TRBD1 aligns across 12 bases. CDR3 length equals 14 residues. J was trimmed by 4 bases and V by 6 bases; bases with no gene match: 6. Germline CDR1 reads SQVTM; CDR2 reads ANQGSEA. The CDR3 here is CSVLRDRGRETQYF. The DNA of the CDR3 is TGCAGCGTCCTCCGGGACAGGGGGCGAGAGACCCAGTACTTC.

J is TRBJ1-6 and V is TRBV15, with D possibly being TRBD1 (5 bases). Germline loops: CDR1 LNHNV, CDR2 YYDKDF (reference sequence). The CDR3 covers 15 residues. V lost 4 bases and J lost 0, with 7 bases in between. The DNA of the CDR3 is TGTGCCACCAGCACCGACAGCTCCTATAATTCACCCCTCCACTTT. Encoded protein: CATSTDSSYNSPLHF.

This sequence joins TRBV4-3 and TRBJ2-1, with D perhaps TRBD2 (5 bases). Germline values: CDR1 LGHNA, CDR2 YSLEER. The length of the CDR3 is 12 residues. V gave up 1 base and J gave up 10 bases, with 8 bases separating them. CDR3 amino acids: CASSQGGLEQFF. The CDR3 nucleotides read TGCGCCAGCAGCCAAGGCGGGCTGGAGCAGTTCTTC.

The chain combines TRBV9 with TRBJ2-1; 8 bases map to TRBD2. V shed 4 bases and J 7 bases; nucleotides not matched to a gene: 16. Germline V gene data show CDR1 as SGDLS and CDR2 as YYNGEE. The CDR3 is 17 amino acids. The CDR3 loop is CASSSDPLTGGRNEQFF. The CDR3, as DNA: TGTGCCAGCAGCTCCGACCCTCTAACGGGGGGGCGAAATGAGCAGTTCTTC.

The DNA of the CDR3 is TGTGCCAGCAGCGTAGGGGAGCGGGGGGGAGAGCAGTACTTC. Translating it yields CASSVGERGGEQYF. The chain combines TRBV9 with TRBJ2-7, with 10 bases lining up with TRBD2. J gave up 7 bases and V 0 bases, and 4 bases lay outside the gene matches. Germline V gene sequence: CDR1 SGDLS, CDR2 YYNGEE. This CDR3 is 14 amino acids long. The full variable domain, rest sourced from reference TRBV9 and TRBJ2-7, is DSGVTQTPKHLITATGQRVTLRCSPRSGDLSVYWYQQSLDQGLQFLIQYYNGEERAKGNILERFSAQQFPDLHSELNLSSLELGDSALYFCASSVGERGGEQYFGPGTRLTVT.

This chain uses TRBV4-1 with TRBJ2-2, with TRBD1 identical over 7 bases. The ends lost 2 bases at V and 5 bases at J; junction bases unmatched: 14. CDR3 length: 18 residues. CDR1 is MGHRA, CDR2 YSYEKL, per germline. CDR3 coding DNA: TGCGCCAGCAGCCAACACCCCGGACAGGTTGAAGGGACCGGGGAGCTGTTTTTT. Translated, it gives CASSQHPGQVEGTGELFF.

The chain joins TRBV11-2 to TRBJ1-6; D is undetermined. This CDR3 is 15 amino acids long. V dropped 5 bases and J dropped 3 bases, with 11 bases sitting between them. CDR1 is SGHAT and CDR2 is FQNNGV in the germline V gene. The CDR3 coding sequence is TGTGCCAGCAGCCTAGCCCCAGTCTATAATTCACCCCTCCACTTT. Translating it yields CASSLAPVYNSPLHF. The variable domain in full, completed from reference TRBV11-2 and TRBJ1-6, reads EAGVAQSPRYKIIEKRQSVAFWCNPISGHATLYWYQQILGQGPKLLIQFQNNGVVDDSQLPKDRFSAERLKGVDSTLKIQPAKLEDSAVYLCASSLAPVYNSPLHFGNGTRLTVT.

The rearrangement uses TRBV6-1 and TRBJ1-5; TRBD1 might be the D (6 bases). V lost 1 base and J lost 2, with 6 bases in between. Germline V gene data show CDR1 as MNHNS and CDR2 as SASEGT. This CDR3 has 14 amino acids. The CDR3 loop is CASSEDRGNQPQHF. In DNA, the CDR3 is TGTGCCAGCAGTGAAGACAGGGGCAATCAGCCCCAGCATTTT.

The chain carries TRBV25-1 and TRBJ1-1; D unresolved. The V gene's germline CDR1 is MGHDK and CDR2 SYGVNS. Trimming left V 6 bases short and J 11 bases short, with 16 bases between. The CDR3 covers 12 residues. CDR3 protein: CASSLGVQGAFF. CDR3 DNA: TGTGCCAGCAGCCTCGGGGTACAAGGCGCTTTCTTT.